Presented here are 2 T cell receptor beta chains from one specimen sequenced in a study of blood T cell repertoires in COVID-19. Using immunoSEQ multiplex PCR, the repertoire was profiled, and TCRdb retains in-frame clones only, with some absent. This sample yields 65,000 or so clones, of which just over 70% are seen a single time; roughly 49% belongs to the top ten. Sample: PBMCs or T cells enriched from blood (not recorded which). Receptors were obtained from a woman aged 60-75 years who had been exposed to COVID-19.

The chain is built from TRBV27 and TRBJ1-3; 7 positions agree with TRBD1. Looked up from germline, CDR1 is MNHEY and CDR2 is SMNVEV (reference sequence). The CDR3 is made up of 17 amino acids. The junction had 10 bases not matched to a gene; V was cut back by 5 bases and J by 0 bases. Here the CDR3 reads CASSPGTAPISGNTIYF. The CDR3, as DNA: TGTGCCAGCAGTCCCGGGACAGCTCCAATCTCTGGAAACACCATATATTTT.

With regard to this clone: The germline gene is not matched at one end of the junction; a read error may be the cause. This chain links TRBV3-1 (or the pseudogene TRBV3-2) with TRBJ2-3; 12 bases are shared with TRBD1. The V gene's germline CDR1 is LGHDT and CDR2 YNNKEL (reference sequence). This CDR3 has 15 residues. This CDR3 reads CASSRGTGGTDTQYF. The CDR3 coding sequence is TGTGCCAGCAGCCGAGGGACAGGGGGCACGGATACGCAGTATTTT.